Each of the 14 T cell receptor beta chains below was sequenced from the same sample in a study of blood T cell repertoires in COVID-19. Generated by immunoSEQ multiplex PCR, the TCRdb table keeps only in-frame clones and is missing some. The sample consists of about 150,000 clones, more than 65% of them appearing once. Sequencing was carried out using peripheral blood. These receptors all come from a man aged 55 to 69 with acute or convalescent COVID-19.

V is TRBV30 and J is TRBJ1-6; 9 bases align to TRBD1. This CDR3 is 15 amino acids long. J lost 9 bases, V lost 4 bases, and 10 bases had no gene match. Germline V gives CDR1 GTSNPN, CDR2 SVGIG (reference sequence). The CDR3 protein is CAWNRQGGHGSPLHF. In DNA, the CDR3 is TGTGCCTGGAACCGACAGGGGGGGCATGGTTCACCCCTCCACTTT.

The CDR3 here is CSVAGQPYF. CDR3 nucleotide sequence: TGCAGCGTTGCGGGACAGCCGTACTTC. V usage is TRBV29-1 and J usage is TRBJ2-7, with 7 bases matching TRBD1. Germline trimming cut 4 bases from V and 12 bases from J; bases unmatched to any gene: 3. The CDR3 length is 9 residues. Germline CDR1 SQVTM, CDR2 ANQGSEA.

V gene TRBV28 combines with J gene TRBJ2-6; D is possibly TRBD2 (6 bases). CDR1 MDHEN and CDR2 SYDVKM come from the germline V gene. Trimming removed 6 bases from V and 0 bases from J, with 15 bases in between. The CDR3 length is 17 residues. The CDR3 reads CASSQAGGGSGANVLTF. The CDR3 region has the DNA TGTGCCAGCAGCCAAGCGGGCGGTGGCTCTGGGGCCAACGTCCTGACTTTC. The full variable domain, in which reference TRBV28 and TRBJ2-6 provide the parts outside the CDR3, is DVKVTQSSRYLVKRTGEKVFLECVQDMDHENMFWYRQDPGLGLRLIYFSYDVKMKEKGDIPEGYSVSREKKERFSLILESASTNQTSMYLCASSQAGGGSGANVLTFGAGSRLTVL.

The chain is built from TRBV4-1 and TRBJ2-1, with TRBD1 identical over 7 bases. With V trimmed by 4 bases and J by 7 bases, 13 bases remained unmatched. Per germline, CDR1 MGHRA and CDR2 YSYEKL. The CDR3 is 16 amino acids. CDR3: CASSPPMRQGGNEQFF. As DNA, the CDR3 is TGCGCCAGCAGCCCCCCAATGAGACAGGGTGGGAATGAGCAGTTCTTC.

The chain recombines TRBV7-2 with TRBJ2-7; D is possibly TRBD1 (8 bases). The CDR3 covers 13 residues. The V end lost 3 bases, the J end lost 7 bases, and 13 bases lay between the germline ends. The V gene's germline CDR1 is SGHTA and CDR2 FQGNSA. The CDR3 reads CASSFHRGGEQYF. The CDR3 bases are TGTGCCAGCAGCTTTCACAGGGGGGGAGAGCAGTACTTC.

This chain joins TRBV19 and TRBJ2-7; a weak D match, TRBD1 (6 bases). Germline V gene sequence: CDR1 LNHDA, CDR2 SQIVND (reference sequence). Trimming removed 5 bases from V and 3 bases from J, with 26 bases in between. The CDR3 runs 18 residues. CDR3 residues: CASSLSGGFVSTLYEQYF. In DNA, the CDR3 is TGTGCCAGTAGTTTAAGTGGGGGCTTCGTTTCTACTCTCTACGAGCAGTACTTC.

The chain uses TRBV11-3 and TRBJ1-3; D remains unclear. The V and J ends lost 3 bases and 0 bases respectively, with 6 bases between them. Germline V gives CDR1 SGHNT, CDR2 YENEEA. The CDR3 is made up of 14 amino acids. The CDR3 here is CASSFVNSGNTIYF. CDR3 bases: TGTGCCAGCAGCTTTGTTAACTCTGGAAACACCATATATTTT.

This clone has just a few counts. The genes are TRBV5-5 and TRBJ1-2; 9 nucleotides line up with TRBD1. In germline, CDR1 is SGHKS, CDR2 YYEKEE (reference sequence). This CDR3 is built from 13 residues. V dropped 4 bases and J dropped 5; count of bases not matched to a gene: 3. CDR3 in amino acids: CASSLGTGYGYTF. The CDR3, as DNA: TGTGCCAGCAGCCTCGGGACAGGGTATGGCTACACCTTC.

The rearrangement links TRBV18 to TRBJ1-1; 9 nucleotides match TRBD1. V lost 4 bases and J lost 4; bases outside the gene matches: 4. Per the germline V gene, CDR1 is KGHSH and CDR2 is LQKENI. This CDR3 is built from 14 residues. The CDR3 loop is CASSLDRGGTEAFF. The CDR3, as DNA: TGTGCCAGCTCACTAGACAGGGGGGGCACTGAAGCTTTCTTT.

The CDR3 sequence is CASSQGPAGGYNEQFF. The CDR3 DNA reads as TGTGCCAGCAGCCAAGGCCCAGCGGGAGGCTACAATGAGCAGTTCTTC. The chain is built from TRBV14 and TRBJ2-1, with 9 bases lining up with TRBD2. The CDR3 contains 16 residues. Germline assignment: CDR1 SGHDN and CDR2 FVKESK. V was pared by 1 base and J by 3 bases, with 4 bases of the junction left unmatched.

The chain links TRBV15 to TRBJ2-7; 7 positions match TRBD1. Germline CDR1 reads LNHNV; CDR2 reads YYDKDF (reference sequence). V lost 3 bases and J lost 2; bases outside the gene matches: 7. The CDR3 spans 15 residues. CDR3 bases: TGTGCCACCAGCAGGAGGGACAGCCTAACCTACGAGCAGTACTTC. Its protein is CATSRRDSLTYEQYF. The variable domain in full, with the rest retrieved from reference TRBV15 and TRBJ2-7, is DAMVIQNPRYQVTQFGKPVTLSCSQTLNHNVMYWYQQKSSQAPKLLFHYYDKDFNNEADTPDNFQSRRPNTSFCFLDIRSPGLGDTAMYLCATSRRDSLTYEQYFGPGTRLTVT.

This clone was seen once. This sequence joins TRBV9 and TRBJ2-3, with 7 bases identical to TRBD2. This CDR3 spans 15 amino acids. Germline V gene sequence: CDR1 SGDLS, CDR2 YYNGEE. After removal of 6 bases from V and 2 bases from J, the junction contained 9 bases not matched to a gene. The CDR3 spells CASNPWGGTTDTQYF. CDR3 DNA sequence: TGTGCCAGCAACCCTTGGGGAGGGACCACAGATACGCAGTATTTT.

In the case of this clone: One end of the junction varies from germline; a read error may be responsible. The chain links TRBV2 to TRBJ2-1; possibly TRBD2 for D (5 bases). Germline V gene data show CDR1 as SNHLY and CDR2 as FYNNEI. The CDR3 totals 11 residues. CDR3 sequence (DNA): TGTGCCAGCAGTGACCGGGATGATCAGTTCTTC. Its protein product is CASSDRDDQFF.

The chain couples TRBV3-1 (or the pseudogene TRBV3-2) to TRBJ2-5; 9 bases map to TRBD1. The V gene end was trimmed by 6 bases and the J gene end by 5 bases; junction bases not matched to a gene: 10. The length of the CDR3 is 15 residues. Germline V gives CDR1 LGHDT, CDR2 YNNKEL (reference sequence). The CDR3 DNA is TGTGCCAGCAGTCGGGGACAGGGAGTACGTGAGACCCAGTACTTC. This translates into CASSRGQGVRETQYF.